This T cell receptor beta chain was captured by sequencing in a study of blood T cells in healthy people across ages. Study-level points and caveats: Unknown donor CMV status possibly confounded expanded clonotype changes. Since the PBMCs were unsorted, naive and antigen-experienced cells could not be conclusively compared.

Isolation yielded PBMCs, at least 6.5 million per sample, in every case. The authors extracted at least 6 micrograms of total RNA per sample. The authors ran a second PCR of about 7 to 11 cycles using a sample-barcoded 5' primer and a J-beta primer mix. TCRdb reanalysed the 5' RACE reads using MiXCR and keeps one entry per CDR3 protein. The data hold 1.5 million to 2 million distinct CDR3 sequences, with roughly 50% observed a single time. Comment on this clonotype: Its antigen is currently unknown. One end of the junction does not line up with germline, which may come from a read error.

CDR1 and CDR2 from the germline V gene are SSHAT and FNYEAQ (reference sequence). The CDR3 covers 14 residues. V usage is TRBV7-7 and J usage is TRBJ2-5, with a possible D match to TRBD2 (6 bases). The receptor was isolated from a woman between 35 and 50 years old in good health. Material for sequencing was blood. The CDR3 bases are TGTGCTAGCAGCTCGGATATGGGGGGTGAGACCCAGTACTTC. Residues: CASSSDMGGETQYF.